These 8 T cell receptor beta chains originate from one sample sequenced in a study of cytomegalovirus exposure and HLA in healthy donors. PCR amplification relied on 60 Vbeta primers (plus 13 Jbeta primers). Sequenced by immunoSEQ multiplex PCR; TCRdb stores in-frame clones only, minus some. Of about 160,000 clones in the sample, approximately 79% were seen once. The sequenced sample was PBMCs. These receptors were collected from a middle-aged man in good health and CMV-seronegative.

The V and J genes are TRBV6-5 and TRBJ1-6; D might be TRBD1 (6 bases). Trimming pared 5 bases from V and 7 bases from J, leaving 15 bases between. The CDR3 runs to 15 residues. Germline CDR1 and CDR2: MNHEY and SVGAGI. The CDR3 nucleotides read TGTGCCAGCAGTAGGAAGGGGGGGGAAAATTCACCCCTCCACTTT. It codes for CASSRKGGENSPLHF.

The chain joins TRBV7-9 to TRBJ2-5, with 7 bases matching TRBD1. The CDR3 covers 14 residues. The J segment lost 6 bases and the V segment lost 1 base, leaving 5 bases of the junction unmatched. The germline V gene has CDR1 SEHNR and CDR2 FQNEAQ (reference sequence). CDR3 sequence: CASSLVGGMKTQYF. In nucleotides, the CDR3 is TGTGCCAGCAGCTTAGTAGGGGGCATGAAGACCCAGTACTTC.

The chain links TRBV28 to TRBJ2-3; D possibly corresponds to TRBD2 (5 bases). From germline, CDR1 is MDHEN and CDR2 SYDVKM. This CDR3 region has 16 residues. The V end was cut by 0 bases, the J end by 0 bases, with 10 bases between. The CDR3 DNA reads as TGTGCCAGCAGTTTATGGACGGGGTCTAGCACAGATACGCAGTATTTT. Encoded protein: CASSLWTGSSTDTQYF.

This chain uses TRBV5-4 with TRBJ1-2; D unclear. This CDR3 is 13 amino acids long. V lost 2 bases and J 4 bases, leaving 9 bases between the germline ends. The germline gives CDR1 SGHNT, CDR2 YYREEE (reference sequence). The DNA for the CDR3 is TGTGCCAGCAGCTTCGGGGAGACCTATGGCTACACCTTC. Protein sequence: CASSFGETYGYTF. Together with reference TRBV5-4 and TRBJ1-2, the CDR3 gives the full variable domain: ETGVTQSPTHLIKTRGQQVTLRCSSQSGHNTVSWYQQALGQGPQFIFQYYREEENGRGNFPPRFSGLQFPNYSSELNVNALELDDSALYLCASSFGETYGYTFGSGTRLTVV.

This clone was seen more than once but under ten times. The gene calls are TRBV30 and TRBJ2-3; TRBD1 matches at 11 bases. V lost 5 bases and J lost 4; bases outside the gene matches: 8. This CDR3 has 15 amino acids. CDR1 GTSNPN and CDR2 SVGIG come from the germline V gene (reference sequence). CDR3 protein: CAWAGGQGEADTQYF. In DNA form, the CDR3 reads TGTGCCTGGGCGGGGGGACAGGGGGAGGCAGATACGCAGTATTTT. Complete variable domain (other parts from reference TRBV30 and TRBJ2-3): SQTIHQWPATLVQPVGSPLSLECTVEGTSNPNLYWYRQAAGRGLQLLFYSVGIGQISSEVPQNLSASRPQDRQFILSSKKLLLSDSGFYLCAWAGGQGEADTQYFGPGTRLTVL.

This clone has only one observation. The chain joins TRBV12-5 to TRBJ2-7; tentative D call: TRBD1 (5 bases). Germline values: CDR1 LGHNT, CDR2 FRNRAP. This CDR3 contains 15 residues. The V end was cut by 1 base, the J end by 0 bases, with 10 bases between. The CDR3 loop is CASGLGTGYSYEQYF. CDR3 in DNA: TGTGCTAGTGGTTTGGGAACAGGTTACTCCTACGAGCAGTACTTC. The full variable domain, in which reference TRBV12-5 and TRBJ2-7 provide the parts outside the CDR3, is DARVTQTPRHKVTEMGQEVTMRCQPILGHNTVFWYRQTMMQGLELLAYFRNRAPLDDSGMPKDRFSAEMPDATLATLKIQPSEPRDSAVYFCASGLGTGYSYEQYFGPGTRLTVT.

This clone was observed a few times. The chain links TRBV29-1 to TRBJ2-7; D may be TRBD2 (6 bases). CDR3 length equals 12 residues. Trimming stripped 1 base from V and 2 bases from J, with 6 bases between. The germline V gene encodes CDR1 SQVTM and CDR2 ANQGSEA. Here the CDR3 DNA reads TGCAGCGTTGAAGGGACTACCTACGAGCAGTACTTC. This gives the protein CSVEGTTYEQYF.

The chain couples TRBV5-1 to TRBJ2-3; 13 nucleotides align to TRBD2. CDR1 is SGHRS, CDR2 YFSETQ, per germline. The trim removed 4 bases at V and 2 bases at J, leaving 13 bases unmatched. The CDR3 runs 19 residues. CDR3 bases: TGCGCCAGCAGCAAAACTAGCGGGGGGGTAAGTCTGTCCACAGATACGCAGTATTTT. Protein: CASSKTSGGVSLSTDTQYF.